This passage covers 24 T cell receptor beta chains from one sample sequenced in a study of response to subunit inactivated influenza vaccine (dated by TCRdb to between 2018 and 2020). The method behind the library was RT-PCR. Sequenced using an Illumina HiSeq 2500. Using fastp trimming at Q25 and MiXCR clonotype assembly, TCRdb reanalyzed the public sequencing data and kept in-frame beta chains. CDR3 protein sequences are deduplicated, and each keeps its most common genes and DNA. This sample is represented by approximately 500,000 distinct CDR3 sequences; around 15% of them were singletons. The ten biggest clones cover 11% of the sample. The source was PBMCs from blood, collected 11 to 12 days after vaccination. The receptors originated from a man in his forties or fifties who received an inactivated influenza vaccine. Donor details come from another sample of the same person, matched by shared clones.

The DNA of the CDR3 is TGTGCCAGCAGCCAAGGAGGGACAGGGGGTTATGAGCAGTTCTTC. Protein: CASSQGGTGGYEQFF. The chain has TRBV14 and TRBJ2-1, with 11 nucleotides matching TRBD1. Germline V CDR1 and CDR2: SGHDN, FVKESK. With 1 base clipped from V and 8 bases from J, the junction kept 4 bases outside the gene matches. The CDR3 is 15 amino acids.

In its sample, this clonotype was seen a few times. The V call is TRBV6-5, the J call TRBJ2-7; 8 nucleotides align to TRBD1. V dropped 4 bases and J dropped 5; count of bases not matched to a gene: 10. The germline V gene encodes CDR1 MNHEY and CDR2 SVGAGI. The CDR3 is made up of 15 amino acids. CDR3 DNA sequence: TGTGCCAGCAGTTCAGCCGACAGGGGCGGTAACGAGCAGTACTTC. Translated: CASSSADRGGNEQYF.

This clonotype was seen more than once but under ten times. The rearrangement uses TRBV20-1 and TRBJ2-7; 10 nucleotides align to TRBD1. V trimming: 6 bases; J trimming: 7 bases; junction bases outside the gene matches: 9. The CDR3 length is 13 residues. Per germline, CDR1 DFQATT and CDR2 SNEGSKA (reference sequence). CDR3 bases: TGCAGTGCCCGGACAGGGGGGGTTCGGGAGCAGTACTTC. This translates into CSARTGGVREQYF.

This clonotype has at least ten counts. The genes are TRBV9 and TRBJ2-3; 7 bases map to TRBD2. Germline loops: CDR1 SGDLS, CDR2 YYNGEE. V lost 0 bases and J lost 1; bases outside the gene matches: 2. The CDR3 has 15 residues. The CDR3, as DNA: TGTGCCAGCAGCGTAGGTACTAGCGGCACAGATACGCAGTATTTT. The encoded protein is CASSVGTSGTDTQYF.

The V gene is TRBV7-9, the J gene TRBJ2-1, with D maybe TRBD1 (5 bases). Germline-derived CDR1 and CDR2 are SEHNR and FQNEAQ (reference sequence). V was pared by 5 bases and J by 0 bases, with 26 bases between. The CDR3 contains 20 residues. The CDR3 DNA reads as TGTGCCAGCAGCATTGCCCTTGGGTGGGGCCGAATTGTCTCCTACAATGAGCAGTTCTTC. It yields the protein CASSIALGWGRIVSYNEQFF.

The genes are TRBV6-1 and TRBJ1-2; D perhaps matches TRBD1 (6 bases). The CDR3 runs to 14 residues. Germline loops: CDR1 MNHNS, CDR2 SASEGT. Trimming removed 6 bases from V and 8 bases from J, with 19 bases in between. The CDR3 here is CASSPRGLRHGYTF. In DNA, the CDR3 is TGTGCCAGCAGCCCCCGGGGGCTCAGACACGGCTACACCTTC.

This clonotype has just a few counts. The gene calls are TRBV5-1 and TRBJ2-5; D is ambiguous. The germline CDR1 and CDR2 sequences are SGHRS and YFSETQ. The CDR3 consists of 15 residues. The V gene lost 4 bases and the J gene lost 2 bases, with 15 bases spanning the gap. As DNA, the CDR3 is TGCGCCAGCAGCCTGTTCTGGAGAGGACAAGAGACCCAGTACTTC. Protein: CASSLFWRGQETQYF.

This clonotype was seen only a few times. V is TRBV29-1 and J is TRBJ1-1; 7 bases are shared with TRBD1. CDR1 is SQVTM, CDR2 ANQGSEA, per germline. V was pared by 4 bases and J by 2 bases, with 10 bases of the junction left unmatched. CDR3 size: 15 residues. CDR3 region: CSVGGQQILNTEAFF. The CDR3 nucleotides read TGCAGCGTTGGGGGACAGCAAATACTAAACACTGAAGCTTTCTTT.

On this clonotype itself: The junction and the germline gene differ at one end; a read error may be behind it. The genes are TRBV5-5 and TRBJ2-3; D might be TRBD2 (5 bases). The CDR3 runs to 17 residues. Germline lookup yields CDR1 SGHKS and CDR2 YYEKEE (reference sequence). The CDR3 sequence is CASSPPAGATRTDSQYF. CDR3 nucleotide sequence: TGTGCCAGCAGCCCCCCGGCGGGCGCCACTCGCACAGATTCGCAGTATTTT. The whole variable domain, remainder taken from reference TRBV5-5 and TRBJ2-3, is DAGVTQSPTHLIKTRGQQVTLRCSPISGHKSVSWYQQVLGQGPQFIFQYYEKEERGRGNFPDRFSARQFPNYSSELNVNALLLGDSALYLCASSPPAGATRTDSQYFGPGTRLTVL.

This clonotype was seen a handful of times. This chain uses TRBV10-3 with TRBJ2-4, with 8 bases fitting TRBD1. The CDR3 is 16 amino acids. Germline V CDR1 and CDR2: ENHRY, SYGVKD. V shed 2 bases and J 8 bases; nucleotides not matched to a gene: 11. The CDR3 coding sequence is TGTGCCATCAGTGAGACCTCCGGGACAGGCGGGGACATTCAGTACTTC. It yields the protein CAISETSGTGGDIQYF.

This clonotype has a handful of counts. The CDR3 nucleotides read TGTGCCTGGACCCCTCGGGGTCTTTCACCCCTCCACTTT. This sequence encodes CAWTPRGLSPLHF. The gene calls are TRBV30 and TRBJ1-6; no firm D call. In germline, CDR1 is GTSNPN, CDR2 SVGIG (reference sequence). CDR3 size: 13 residues. V lost 4 bases to trimming and J lost 9 bases, with 13 bases between them.

This clonotype was detected only a few times. V usage is TRBV6-6 and J usage is TRBJ1-2; tentative D call: TRBD1 (6 bases). Trimming took 11 bases from V and 5 from J, leaving 15 bases between them. The CDR3 totals 12 residues. Germline V gives CDR1 MNHNY, CDR2 SVGAGI (reference sequence). CDR3 region: CAGWGQGYGYTF. The CDR3 DNA reads as TGTGCCGGGTGGGGGCAAGGGTATGGCTACACCTTC.

This clonotype was counted a few times. The CDR3: CSVDRQRQNTEAFF. For the CDR3, the DNA is TGCAGCGTTGACCGTCAGCGTCAGAACACTGAAGCTTTCTTT. The chain is built from TRBV29-1 and TRBJ1-1; the D is unclear. Germline assignment: CDR1 SQVTM and CDR2 ANQGSEA. The CDR3 is made up of 14 amino acids. V was clipped by 3 bases and J by 1 base, with 12 bases between them.

This clonotype showed up many times. The chain joins TRBV28 to TRBJ1-1, with D perhaps TRBD1 (6 bases). The CDR3 length is 13 residues. Trimming cost V 8 bases and J 4 bases, with 14 bases left between them. Germline CDR1 MDHEN, CDR2 SYDVKM. The CDR3 spells CASRGGGGTEAFF. The CDR3 region has the DNA TGTGCCAGCCGCGGGGGAGGGGGCACTGAAGCTTTCTTT.

The V gene is TRBV7-8, the J gene TRBJ2-1, with TRBD2 identical over 7 bases. Germline V gene data show CDR1 as SGHVS and CDR2 as FQNEAQ. The ends lost 1 base at V and 4 bases at J; junction bases unmatched: 7. This CDR3 has 16 residues. This CDR3 is CASSLVTASGYNEQFF. CDR3 nucleotides: TGTGCCAGCAGCTTAGTTACGGCTAGCGGTTACAATGAGCAGTTCTTC.

The gene calls are TRBV20-1 and TRBJ2-7; D is undetermined. Germline CDR1 DFQATT, CDR2 SNEGSKA (reference sequence). Trimming took 3 bases from V and 0 from J, leaving 9 bases between them. The CDR3 length is 13 residues. The CDR3 region is CSASPSSSYEQYF. CDR3 nucleotides: TGCAGTGCTAGCCCGTCCAGCTCCTACGAGCAGTACTTC.

This clonotype was counted only a few times. The chain combines TRBV5-1 with TRBJ2-3, with a weak D call TRBD1 (6 bases). Germline-derived CDR1 and CDR2 are SGHRS and YFSETQ. V lost 4 bases to trimming and J lost 0 bases, with 15 bases between them. CDR3 length: 16 residues. The CDR3 protein is CASSDGWGHSTDTQYF. CDR3 in DNA: TGCGCCAGCAGCGACGGGTGGGGACACAGCACAGATACGCAGTATTTT.

The chain employs TRBV29-1 and TRBJ2-5; perhaps TRBD2 as D (6 bases). This CDR3 is 14 amino acids long. Per germline, CDR1 SQVTM and CDR2 ANQGSEA. V gave up 8 bases and J gave up 4 bases, with 20 bases separating them. CDR3 bases: TGCAGCACTGGTATGGGCGGGGCCGGAGAGACCCAGTACTTC. This encodes CSTGMGGAGETQYF. Full variable domain (missing parts from reference TRBV29-1 and TRBJ2-5): SAVISQKPSRDICQRGTSLTIQCQVDSQVTMMFWYRQQPGQSLTLIATANQGSEATYESGFVIDKFPISRPNLTFSTLTVSNMSPEDSSIYLCSTGMGGAGETQYFGPGTRLLVL.

The chain employs TRBV20-1 and TRBJ1-6; D perhaps matches TRBD1 (5 bases). V was clipped by 7 bases and J by 5 bases, with 12 bases between them. Germline assignment: CDR1 DFQATT and CDR2 SNEGSKA (reference sequence). The CDR3 has 13 residues. The CDR3: CSDQGPNNSPLHF. The CDR3 nucleotides read TGCAGTGACCAGGGACCGAATAATTCACCCCTCCACTTT.

This clonotype showed up just a few times. The chain carries TRBV4-3 and TRBJ1-4; 7 positions match TRBD1. Trimming at V came to 0 bases and at J to 6 bases, leaving 16 bases not matched to a gene. This CDR3 contains 19 residues. From germline, CDR1 is LGHNA and CDR2 YSLEER. In nucleotides, the CDR3 is TGCGCCAGCAGCCAAGATCAGGGGGTTTTTAGGATAGGCTATGAAAAACTGTTTTTT. Its protein is CASSQDQGVFRIGYEKLFF.

J is TRBJ2-1 and V is TRBV12-3 or TRBV12-4, with TRBD1 matching 11 bases. J lost 13 bases, V lost 6 bases, and 8 bases had no gene match. CDR3 length: 13 amino acids. CDR3 region: CASSISDRGLQFF. CDR3 bases: TGTGCCAGCAGCATTTCGGACAGGGGGCTTCAGTTCTTC.

This clonotype was observed at least ten times. The chain is built from TRBV20-1 and TRBJ2-7; tentative D call: TRBD2 (6 bases). Germline CDR1 and CDR2: DFQATT and SNEGSKA (reference sequence). The CDR3 contains 16 residues. Trimming removed 1 base from V and 0 bases from J, with 16 bases in between. CDR3 sequence: CSARVGSSVSSYEQYF. The CDR3 DNA reads as TGCAGTGCTAGAGTGGGCTCTAGCGTAAGCTCCTACGAGCAGTACTTC.

This clonotype showed up just a few times. V and J are TRBV6-2 or TRBV6-3 and TRBJ2-1; D is perhaps TRBD1 (6 bases). V was pared by 6 bases and J by 6 bases, with 24 bases between. In germline, CDR1 is MNHEY, CDR2 SVGEGT. The CDR3 runs 17 residues. In nucleotides, the CDR3 is TGTGCCAGCAGAACTCCGAGGGGGACCGATAATTTCAATGAGCAGTTCTTC. Amino acid sequence: CASRTPRGTDNFNEQFF.

This clonotype was detected ten times or more. The chain employs TRBV12-3 or TRBV12-4 and TRBJ2-2; D ambiguous. The CDR3 covers 11 residues. Trimming took 6 bases from V and 6 from J, leaving 5 bases between them. This CDR3 is CASRTAGELFF. The CDR3 DNA sequence: TGTGCCAGCAGAACGGCCGGGGAGCTGTTTTTT.